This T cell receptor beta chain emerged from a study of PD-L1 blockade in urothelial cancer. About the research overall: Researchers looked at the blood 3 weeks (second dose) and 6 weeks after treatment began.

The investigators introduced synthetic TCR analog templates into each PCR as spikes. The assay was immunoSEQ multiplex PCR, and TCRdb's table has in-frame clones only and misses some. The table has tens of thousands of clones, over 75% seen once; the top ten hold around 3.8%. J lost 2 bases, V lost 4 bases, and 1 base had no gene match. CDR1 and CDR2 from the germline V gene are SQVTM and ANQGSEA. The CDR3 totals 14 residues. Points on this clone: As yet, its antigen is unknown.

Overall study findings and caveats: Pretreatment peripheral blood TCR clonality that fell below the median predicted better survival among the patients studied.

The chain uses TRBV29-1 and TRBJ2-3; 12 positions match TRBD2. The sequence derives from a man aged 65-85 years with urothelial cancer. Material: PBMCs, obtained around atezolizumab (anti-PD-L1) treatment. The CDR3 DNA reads TGCAGCGTTGGGACTAGCGGGACCACAGATACGCAGTATTTT. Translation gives CSVGTSGTTDTQYF.